This entry concerns a single TCR beta chain. Germline CDR1 reads MNHEY; CDR2 reads SVGAGI. This CDR3 is 13 amino acids long. This sample was taken from a study of blood T cell repertoires in COVID-19. On the study more broadly: Samples representing acute and convalescent COVID-19 were sourced from the United States, Italy and Spain.

In the study's own analysis: Nucleated cell number was recorded as an estimate derived from reference gene primer amplification. The data were produced by immunoSEQ multiplex PCR, yet TCRdb's version contains in-frame clones alone and is incomplete. The DNA gave D and trimming, while V, J and clone size come from that table. The table includes approximately 250,000 clones, approximately 82% detected once. The source material was peripheral blood. The chain joins TRBV6-5 to TRBJ2-1; TRBD2 is a possible D gene (6 bases). The sequence came from a woman between 35 and 50 years old who had recovered from COVID-19. The CDR3 DNA is TGTGTTAGCGGTTTCCAGTCCTACAATGAGCAGTTCTTC. Translating gives CVSGFQSYNEQFF.